This TCR beta chain was found in a study of T-cell reconstitution after alpha-beta-depleted transplantation in children. Trimming shortened V by 2 bases and J by 9 bases, and 2 bases separated the two germline ends. Per germline, CDR1 KGHSH and CDR2 LQKENI. This CDR3 is 10 amino acids long. Unique molecular identifiers were incorporated when the TCRbeta library was constructed. A single record per CDR3 protein comes from TCRdb applying MiXCR to the PCR reads. Counted here are about 510,000 distinct CDR3 sequences, more than 9.5% occurring once; the ten biggest clones make up approximately 15%. The chain joins TRBV18 to TRBJ2-4; D uncertain. The TCR sequence derives from a female patient aged 2-10 years who had a stem cell transplant for aplastic anemia, so the T cells may come from the graft donor. This specimen consisted of PBMCs, mostly from graft donor cells, obtained 180 days after TCRalphabeta/CD19-depleted stem cell transplant. The CDR3 loop reads CASSPTIQYF. The CDR3 nucleotides are TGTGCCAGCTCACCAACCATTCAGTACTTC.